This TCR beta chain derives from a study of T-cell reconstitution after alpha-beta-depleted transplantation in children. Study results and caveats: Surviving recipient cells, namely T cells and thymic progenitors, were the source of high day-60 TCRbeta diversity in some patients.

A note on this clonotype: Its target is not known.

Preparation of the TCRbeta library used unique molecular identifiers. TCRdb itself ran the PCR reads through MiXCR, one entry per CDR3 protein. The sample holds 700,000 to 950,000 distinct CDR3 sequences, under 20% seen once. The sequencing used PBMCs, mostly from graft donor cells, collected 360 days after TCRalphabeta/CD19-depleted stem cell transplant. The source of this sequence is a male patient under 18 who had a stem cell transplant for acute lymphoblastic leukemia, so the T cells may come from the graft donor.

The CDR3 DNA reads as TGTGCCAGCAGCCAAGGAGAGCCCCCCCTTGCGGGAGAAGACTCCTACGAGCAGTACTTC. Its protein product is CASSQGEPPLAGEDSYEQYF. The chain recombines TRBV3-1 with TRBJ2-7; 7 nucleotides agree with TRBD2. With 1 base clipped from V and 0 bases from J, the junction kept 18 bases outside the gene matches. The V gene's germline CDR1 is LGHDT and CDR2 YNNKEL (reference sequence). This CDR3 contains 20 residues.